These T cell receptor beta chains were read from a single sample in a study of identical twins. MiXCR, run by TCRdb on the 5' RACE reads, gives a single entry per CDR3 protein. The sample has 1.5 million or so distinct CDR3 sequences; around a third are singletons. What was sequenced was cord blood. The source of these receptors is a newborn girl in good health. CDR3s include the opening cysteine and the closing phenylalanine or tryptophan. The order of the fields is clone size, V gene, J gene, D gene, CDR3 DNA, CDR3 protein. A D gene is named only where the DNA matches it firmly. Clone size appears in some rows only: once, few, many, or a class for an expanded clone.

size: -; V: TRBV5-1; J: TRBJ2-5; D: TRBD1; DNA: TGCGCCAGCAGCTCTTACCGACAGGGTTCGCGAGAGACCCAGTACTTC; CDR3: CASSSYRQGSRETQYF
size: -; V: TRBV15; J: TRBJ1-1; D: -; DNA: TGTGCCACCAGCAGGGAGAGGGGGAACACTGAAGCTTTCTTT; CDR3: CATSRERGNTEAFF
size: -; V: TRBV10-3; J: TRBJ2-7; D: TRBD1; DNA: TGTGCCATCAGCGAAGAGGTCCAGGGGGTGGGGGAGCAGTACTTC; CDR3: CAISEEVQGVGEQYF
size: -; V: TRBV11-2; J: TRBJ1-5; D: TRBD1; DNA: TGTGCCAGCAGCTTATGGACAGGGCGGGATCAGCCCCAGCATTTT; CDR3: CASSLWTGRDQPQHF
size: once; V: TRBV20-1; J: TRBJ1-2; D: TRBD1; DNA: TGCAGTGCTAGACACGGGACAGGGAACGGCTACACCTTC; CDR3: CSARHGTGNGYTF
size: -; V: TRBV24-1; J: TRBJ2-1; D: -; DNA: TGTGCCACCAGTGATCCCCCCCCAGGTGAGCAGTTCTTC; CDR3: CATSDPPPGEQFF
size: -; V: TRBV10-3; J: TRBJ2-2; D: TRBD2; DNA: TGTGCCATCAGTAACCGACTAGCGGCAAACACCGGGGAGCTGTTTTTT; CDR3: CAISNRLAANTGELFF
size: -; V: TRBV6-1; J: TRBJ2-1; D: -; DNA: TGTGCCTGCAGTGAAGCTGGGACGGGGGAGCAGTTCTTC; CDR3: CACSEAGTGEQFF
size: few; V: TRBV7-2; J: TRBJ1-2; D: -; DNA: TGTGCCAGCAGCTTGCCCGGGCCCAATTCTCGGGGCTACACCTTC; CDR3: CASSLPGPNSRGYTF
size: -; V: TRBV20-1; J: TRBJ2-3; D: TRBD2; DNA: TGCAGTGCTAGAGCCCCAAGCGGGGGGGCCACAGATACGCAGTATTTT; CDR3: CSARAPSGGATDTQYF
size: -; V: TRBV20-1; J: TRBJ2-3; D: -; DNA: TGCAGTGCTGGAAGGCCCGGGGGAGCAGATACGCAGTATTTT; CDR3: CSAGRPGGADTQYF
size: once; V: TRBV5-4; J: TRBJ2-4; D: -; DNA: TGTGCCAGCAGCGGGGGACTTGAAAACATTCAGTACTTC; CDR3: CASSGGLENIQYF
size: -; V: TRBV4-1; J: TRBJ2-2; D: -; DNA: TGCGCCAGCAGCCAAGATGCTAGCGCCCGGGAGCTGTTTTTT; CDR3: CASSQDASARELFF
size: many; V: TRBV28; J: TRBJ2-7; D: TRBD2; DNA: TGTGCCAGCAGCTCCGCGAACGGACTAGCGTACTACGAGCAGTACTTC; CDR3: CASSSANGLAYYEQYF
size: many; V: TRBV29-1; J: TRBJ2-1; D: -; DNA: TGCAGCGTTGAGGAGGGGGAGCAGTTCTTC; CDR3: CSVEEGEQFF
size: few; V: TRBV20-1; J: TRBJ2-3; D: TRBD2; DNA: TGCAGTGCTAGTGGGACTAGCGGACCAGATACGCAGTATTTT; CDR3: CSASGTSGPDTQYF
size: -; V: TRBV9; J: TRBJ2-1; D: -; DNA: TGTGCCAGCACCCTAAGGGACACGAGCTCCTACAATGAGCAGTTCTTC; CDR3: CASTLRDTSSYNEQFF
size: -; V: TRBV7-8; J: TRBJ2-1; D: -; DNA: TGTGCCAGCAGCTTAGAAGAGCTTCCGTACAATGAGCAGTTCTTC; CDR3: CASSLEELPYNEQFF
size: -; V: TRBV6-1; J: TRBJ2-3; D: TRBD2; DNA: TGTGCCAGCAGTGAACAGGGACTAGCGGCGGATACGCAGTATTTT; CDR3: CASSEQGLAADTQYF
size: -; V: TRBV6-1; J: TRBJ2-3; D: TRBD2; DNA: TGTGCCAGCAGGGGACTAGCGTGGGACACAGATACGCAGTATTTT; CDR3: CASRGLAWDTDTQYF
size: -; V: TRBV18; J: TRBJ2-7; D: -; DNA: TGTGCCAGCTCACCACCGACTCAGAGACGCTACGAGCAGTACTTC; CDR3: CASSPPTQRRYEQYF
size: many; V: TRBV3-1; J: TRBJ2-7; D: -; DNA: TGTGCCAGCAGCCAAAGGCTAGCGCGAGCCTACGAGCAGTACTTC; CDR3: CASSQRLARAYEQYF
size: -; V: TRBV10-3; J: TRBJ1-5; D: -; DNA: TGTGCCATCAGTCAGGATAGCAATCAGCCCCAGCATTTT; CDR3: CAISQDSNQPQHF
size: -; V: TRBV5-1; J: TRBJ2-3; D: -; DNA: TGCGCCAGCAACGTTGTACAGGCAATTGGGAGAGATACGCAGTATTTT; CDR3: CASNVVQAIGRDTQYF
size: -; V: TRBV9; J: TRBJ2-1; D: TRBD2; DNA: TGTGCCAGCAGCGTAGCCCAGCGGGAGAATGAGCAGTTCTTC; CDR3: CASSVAQRENEQFF